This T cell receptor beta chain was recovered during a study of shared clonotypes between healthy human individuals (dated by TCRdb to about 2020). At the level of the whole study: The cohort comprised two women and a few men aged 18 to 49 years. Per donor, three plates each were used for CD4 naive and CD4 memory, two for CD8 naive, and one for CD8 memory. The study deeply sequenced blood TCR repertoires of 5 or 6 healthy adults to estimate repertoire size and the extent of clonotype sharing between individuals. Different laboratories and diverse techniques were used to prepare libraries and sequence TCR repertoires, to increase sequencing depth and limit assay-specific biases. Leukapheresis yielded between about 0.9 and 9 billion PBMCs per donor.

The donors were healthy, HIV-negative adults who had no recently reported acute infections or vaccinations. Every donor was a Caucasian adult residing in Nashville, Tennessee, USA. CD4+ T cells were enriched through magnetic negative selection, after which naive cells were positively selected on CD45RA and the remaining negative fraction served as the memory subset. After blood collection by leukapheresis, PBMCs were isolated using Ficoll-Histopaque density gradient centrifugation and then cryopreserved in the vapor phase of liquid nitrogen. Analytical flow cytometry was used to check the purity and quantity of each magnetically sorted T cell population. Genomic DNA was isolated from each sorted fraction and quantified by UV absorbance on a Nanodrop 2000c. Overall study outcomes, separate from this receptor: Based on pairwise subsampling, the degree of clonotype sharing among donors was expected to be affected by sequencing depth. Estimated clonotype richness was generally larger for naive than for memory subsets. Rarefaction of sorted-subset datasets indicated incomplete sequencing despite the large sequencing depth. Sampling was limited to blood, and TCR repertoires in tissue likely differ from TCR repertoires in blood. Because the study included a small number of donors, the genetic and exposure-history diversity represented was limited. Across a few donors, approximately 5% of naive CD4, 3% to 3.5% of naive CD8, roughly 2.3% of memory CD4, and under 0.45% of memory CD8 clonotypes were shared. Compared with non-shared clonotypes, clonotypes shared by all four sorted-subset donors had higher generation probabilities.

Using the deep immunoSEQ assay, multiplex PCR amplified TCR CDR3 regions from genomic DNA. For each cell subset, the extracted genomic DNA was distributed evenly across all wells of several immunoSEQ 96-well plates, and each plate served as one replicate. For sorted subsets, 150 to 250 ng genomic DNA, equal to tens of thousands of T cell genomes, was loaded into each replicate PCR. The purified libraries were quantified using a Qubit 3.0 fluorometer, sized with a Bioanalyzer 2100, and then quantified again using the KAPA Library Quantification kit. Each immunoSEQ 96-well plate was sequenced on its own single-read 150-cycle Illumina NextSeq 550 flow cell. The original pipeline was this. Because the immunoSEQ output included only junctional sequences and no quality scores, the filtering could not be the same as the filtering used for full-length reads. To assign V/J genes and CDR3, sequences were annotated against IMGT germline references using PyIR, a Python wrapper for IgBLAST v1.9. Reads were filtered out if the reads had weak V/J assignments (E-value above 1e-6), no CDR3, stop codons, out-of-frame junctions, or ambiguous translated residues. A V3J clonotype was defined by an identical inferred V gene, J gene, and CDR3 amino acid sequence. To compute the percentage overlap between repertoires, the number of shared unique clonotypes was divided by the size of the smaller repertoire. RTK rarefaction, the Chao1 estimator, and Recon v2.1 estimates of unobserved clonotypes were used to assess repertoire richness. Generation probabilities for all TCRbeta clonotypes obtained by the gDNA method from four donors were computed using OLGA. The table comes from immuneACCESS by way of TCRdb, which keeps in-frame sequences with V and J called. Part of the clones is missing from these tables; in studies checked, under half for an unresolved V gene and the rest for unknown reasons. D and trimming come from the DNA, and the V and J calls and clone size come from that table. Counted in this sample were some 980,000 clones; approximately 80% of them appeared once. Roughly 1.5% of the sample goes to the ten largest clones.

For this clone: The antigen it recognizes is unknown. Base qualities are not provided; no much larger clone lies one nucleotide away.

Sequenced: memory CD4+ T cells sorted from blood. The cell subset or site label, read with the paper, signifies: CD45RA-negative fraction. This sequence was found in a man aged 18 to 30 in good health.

Here the CDR3 is given as CASSMGGRVGYNEQFF. The nucleotide sequence reads TGTGCCAGTAGTATGGGCGGGAGGGTCGGCTACAATGAGCAGTTCTTC. The chain couples TRBV19 to TRBJ2-1; a stretch of 9 junction bases matches TRBD2. At the junction V is shortened by 3 bases and J by 3 bases; bases outside the gene matches: 6. The CDR3 sequence holds 16 residues, the cysteine and phenylalanine included. The CDR3 DNA has 48 bases and is translated from base 1. For CDR1 and CDR2, the germline V gene (reference sequence) lists LNHDA and SQIVND. The full variable domain, completed from the reference TRBV19 and TRBJ2-1 proteins outside the CDR3, reads DGGITQSPKYLFRKEGQNVTLSCEQNLNHDAMYWYRQDPGQGLRLIYYSQIVNDFQKGDIAEGYSVSREKKESFPLTVTSAQKNPTAFYLCASSMGGRVGYNEQFFGPGTRLTVL.